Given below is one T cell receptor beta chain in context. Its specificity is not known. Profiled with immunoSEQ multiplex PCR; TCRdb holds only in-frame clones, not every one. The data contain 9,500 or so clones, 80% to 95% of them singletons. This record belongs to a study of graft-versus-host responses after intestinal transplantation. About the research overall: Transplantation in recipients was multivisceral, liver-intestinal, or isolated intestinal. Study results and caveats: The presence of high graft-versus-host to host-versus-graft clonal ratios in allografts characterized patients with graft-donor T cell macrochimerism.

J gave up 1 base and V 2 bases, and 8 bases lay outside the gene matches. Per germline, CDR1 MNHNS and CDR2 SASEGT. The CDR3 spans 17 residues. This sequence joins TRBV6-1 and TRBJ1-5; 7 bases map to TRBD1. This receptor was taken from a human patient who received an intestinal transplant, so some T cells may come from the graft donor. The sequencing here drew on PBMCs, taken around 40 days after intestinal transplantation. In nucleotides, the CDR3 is TGTGCCAGCAGTGAACGGACAGGTGCATTGAGCAATCAGCCCCAGCATTTT. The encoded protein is CASSERTGALSNQPQHF.